This TCR beta chain was captured by sequencing in a study of blood T cells in healthy people across ages. Study-wide points: The unknown donor CMV status may have confounded expanded clonotype changes.

The J segment lost 3 bases and the V segment lost 1 base, leaving 3 bases of the junction unmatched. This CDR3 comprises 14 residues. The germline gives CDR1 SGHTA, CDR2 FQGNSA. Russia was home to the donors, healthy Caucasian individuals aged roughly 6 to 90. Combining a sample-barcoded 5' primer with a J-beta primer mix, a second PCR ran for roughly 6 to 12 cycles. Each cDNA molecule received a tag from a template-switch adaptor that had 12 random nucleotides. Using its own MiXCR run on the 5' RACE reads, TCRdb lists one record per CDR3 protein. Of 600,000 or so distinct CDR3 sequences in the sample, about 21% are singletons; the top ten hold 3.5% to 4%. This clonotype has a count of ten or more. The antigen is unknown.

The sequenced material came from blood. The gene calls are TRBV7-2 and TRBJ2-7; the match to TRBD2 covers 7 bases. This TCR derives from a man in his sixties or seventies in good health. CDR3 DNA sequence: TGTGCCAGCAGCTTAGGGCTAGCGGTCTACGAGCAGTACTTC. Its translation is CASSLGLAVYEQYF. Full variable domain (remainder filled in from reference TRBV7-2 and TRBJ2-7): GAGVSQSPSNKVTEKGKDVELRCDPISGHTALYWYRQSLGQGLEFLIYFQGNSAPDKSGLPSDRFSAERTGGSVSTLTIQRTQQEDSAVYLCASSLGLAVYEQYFGPGTRLTVT.